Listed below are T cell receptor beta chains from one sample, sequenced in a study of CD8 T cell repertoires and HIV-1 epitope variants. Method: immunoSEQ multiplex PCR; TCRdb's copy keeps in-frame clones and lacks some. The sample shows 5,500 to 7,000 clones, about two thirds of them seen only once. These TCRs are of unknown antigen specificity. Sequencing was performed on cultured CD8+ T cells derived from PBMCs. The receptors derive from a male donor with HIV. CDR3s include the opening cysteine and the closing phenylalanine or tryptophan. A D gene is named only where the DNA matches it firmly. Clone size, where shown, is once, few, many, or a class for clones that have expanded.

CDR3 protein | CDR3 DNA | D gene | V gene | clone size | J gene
CASSLGWASGSTGELFF | TGTGCCAGCAGCTTAGGTTGGGCTAGCGGGAGCACCGGGGAGCTGTTTTTT | TRBD2 | TRBV13 | NA | TRBJ2-2
CASSLARDRSGRETQYF | TGTGCCAGCAGCTTAGCCCGGGACAGGAGTGGGAGAGAGACCCAGTACTTC | TRBD1 | TRBV7-6 | NA | TRBJ2-5
CASSDSQGHGNQPQHF | TGTGCCAGCAGTGACTCCCAGGGACATGGCAATCAGCCCCAGCATTTT | NA | TRBV6-4 | NA | TRBJ1-5
CASSVDKGTGSGGNSPLHF | TGTGCCAGCAGCGTAGACAAAGGGACAGGCTCTGGGGGGAATTCACCCCTCCACTTT | TRBD1 | TRBV9 | few | TRBJ1-6
CASSYSHGYEQYF | TGTGCCAGCAGTTACTCGCATGGCTACGAGCAGTACTTC | NA | TRBV27 | NA | TRBJ2-7
CASSLAEYTEAFF | TGTGCCAGCAGCTTAGCGGAATACACTGAAGCTTTCTTT | NA | TRBV7-8 | NA | TRBJ1-1
CASSSDRADEQYF | TGTGCCAGCAGTTCAGACAGGGCAGACGAGCAGTACTTC | TRBD1 | TRBV28 | NA | TRBJ2-7
CASSPPDRAHEQYF | TGTGCCAGCAGTCCCCCTGACAGGGCCCACGAGCAGTACTTC | TRBD1 | TRBV28 | NA | TRBJ2-7
CASSIAGSNTDTQYF | TGTGCCAGCAGTATTGCAGGGAGTAACACAGATACGCAGTATTTT | NA | TRBV28 | once | TRBJ2-3
CAWSGDGYEQYF | TGTGCCTGGAGCGGGGACGGCTACGAGCAGTACTTC | NA | TRBV30 | NA | TRBJ2-7
CASSLRESGNTIYF | TGTGCCAGCAGCCTACGGGAAAGTGGAAACACCATATATTTT | NA | TRBV7-9 | NA | TRBJ1-3
CASDTVGEQFF | TGTGCCAGCGACACAGTAGGTGAGCAGTTCTTC | NA | TRBV2 | NA | TRBJ2-1
CASSLEGRSQETQYF | TGTGCCAGCAGCTTAGAGGGCAGAAGCCAAGAGACCCAGTACTTC | NA | TRBV11-1 | NA | TRBJ2-5
CASSLNQGGTTEAFF | TGTGCCAGCAGCTTGAATCAGGGCGGGACGACTGAAGCTTTCTTT | NA | TRBV5-4 | NA | TRBJ1-1
CASGEGDTGELFF | TGTGCCAGCGGGGAGGGTGACACCGGGGAGCTGTTTTTT | TRBD2 | TRBV6-5 | NA | TRBJ2-2
CASSPGLATNEQFF | TGTGCCAGCAGCCCGGGACTAGCAACCAATGAGCAGTTCTTC | TRBD2 | TRBV7-3 | NA | TRBJ2-1
CASSFGVTPGIPLHF | TGTGCCAGCAGCTTCGGGGTTACCCCAGGGATACCCCTCCACTTT | NA | TRBV5-6 | NA | TRBJ1-6
CASSLGAGAFHQETQYF | TGTGCCAGCAGCTTGGGAGCGGGGGCCTTCCACCAAGAGACCCAGTACTTC | TRBD2 | TRBV5-4 | NA | TRBJ2-5
CASSVESRNEQFF | TGTGCCAGCAGCGTAGAGAGTCGGAATGAGCAGTTCTTC | NA | TRBV9 | NA | TRBJ2-1
CASSPQSGRSYNEQFF | TGTGCCAGCAGCCCCCAAAGCGGTCGATCCTACAATGAGCAGTTCTTC | NA | TRBV7-9 | NA | TRBJ2-1
CASSDTSGGTDTQYF | TGTGCCAGCAGCGATACTAGCGGGGGGACAGATACGCAGTATTTT | TRBD2 | TRBV5-4 | NA | TRBJ2-3
CASSWGNSYEQYF | TGTGCCAGTAGTTGGGGGAACTCCTACGAGCAGTACTTC | NA | TRBV19 | NA | TRBJ2-7
CASSDPGTGVLGAF | TGTGCCAGCAGCGATCCCGGGACAGGGGTCCTCGGTGCCTTC | TRBD1 | TRBV5-8 | NA | TRBJ1-2
CASSRPDRVKTEAFF | TGTGCCAGCAGTCGTCCCGACAGGGTAAAAACTGAAGCTTTCTTT | TRBD1 | TRBV7-9 | NA | TRBJ1-1
CASSLSRNYEQYF | TGTGCCAGCAGCTTAAGCCGCAACTACGAGCAGTACTTC | NA | TRBV7-3 | NA | TRBJ2-7
CASSPGGGEQFF | TGTGCCAGCAGTCCTGGGGGTGGCGAGCAGTTCTTC | NA | TRBV6-5 | few | TRBJ2-1
CASSLGTAYGYTF | TGTGCCAGCAGTTTAGGGACAGCCTATGGCTACACCTTC | TRBD1 | TRBV28 | NA | TRBJ1-2
CASSGVPGTENSPLHF | TGTGCCAGCAGTGGGGTGCCCGGGACAGAGAATTCACCCCTCCACTTT | TRBD1 | TRBV2 | NA | TRBJ1-6
CASSYTQRGGELFF | TGTGCCAGCAGTTACACCCAAAGGGGCGGGGAGCTGTTTTTT | NA | TRBV27 | NA | TRBJ2-2
CASSSGQGAGTEAFF | TGTGCCAGCAGCTCGGGACAGGGGGCGGGCACTGAAGCTTTCTTT | TRBD1 | TRBV13 | NA | TRBJ1-1
CASSLAEMGSPLHF | TGTGCCAGCAGCTTGGCCGAAATGGGTTCACCCCTCCACTTT | NA | TRBV5-6 | NA | TRBJ1-6
CSVPLPVGYTF | TGCAGCGTTCCTCTGCCCGTTGGCTACACCTTC | NA | TRBV29-1 | NA | TRBJ1-2
CASSPPRGASTGELFF | TGTGCCAGCAGCCCACCCCGGGGGGCGAGCACCGGGGAGCTGTTTTTT | NA | TRBV7-9 | once | TRBJ2-2
CASRPLSVGITDTQYF | TGTGCCAGCAGGCCCCTGTCCGTAGGGATCACAGATACGCAGTATTTT | NA | TRBV13 | NA | TRBJ2-3
CSVSSGAGEQYF | TGCAGCGTTTCGTCGGGGGCCGGGGAGCAGTACTTC | NA | TRBV29-1 | once | TRBJ2-7
CASRGTGGRTYEQYF | TGTGCCAGCAGGGGGACAGGGGGAAGAACCTACGAGCAGTACTTC | TRBD1 | TRBV28 | NA | TRBJ2-7
CAWSVLGDTGELFF | TGTGCCTGGAGTGTATTGGGGGACACCGGGGAGCTGTTTTTT | NA | TRBV30 | NA | TRBJ2-2
CASILAGPYNEQFF | TGTGCCAGCATTCTAGCGGGACCGTATAATGAGCAGTTCTTC | TRBD2 | TRBV2 | NA | TRBJ2-1
CASTVLAGDYEQYF | TGTGCCAGCACCGTACTAGCGGGAGACTACGAGCAGTACTTC | TRBD2 | TRBV7-8 | NA | TRBJ2-7